A single sample is the source of the 14 T cell receptor beta chains below, sequenced in a study of shared clonotypes between healthy human individuals (dated by TCRdb to about 2020). Libraries came from the immunoSEQ multiplex PCR assay. TCRdb took this table from immuneACCESS and kept in-frame rearrangements with V and J called. Such tables lack part of the clones; where checked against another copy, unresolved V genes explain under half of the gap, and the rest is unexplained. The sample records 190,000 or so clones, 66% of which are singletons. The top ten hold 10% of the sample. Sample: memory CD4+ T cells sorted from blood. The cell subset or site label, as the study defines it: CD45RA-negative fraction. Receptors originate from a man aged 25-45 years in good health.

This clone has a handful of counts. The rearrangement links TRBV5-1 to TRBJ1-5, with 9 bases matching TRBD1. Per germline, CDR1 SGHRS and CDR2 YFSETQ. V trimming: 5 bases; J trimming: 6 bases; junction bases outside the gene matches: 3. CDR3 size: 13 residues. For the CDR3, the DNA is TGCGCCAGCAGAAGGGACAGGGCTCAGCCCCAGCATTTT. Translating it yields CASRRDRAQPQHF.

As to this clone: At the DNA level, this CDR3 is encoded by other sequences in the same sample as well. The chain employs TRBV7-2 and TRBJ2-1; D is perhaps TRBD1 or TRBD2 (6 bases each). The CDR3 is 13 residues long. V lost 1 base, J lost 6 bases, and 7 bases lay in between. Germline-derived CDR1 and CDR2 are SGHTA and FQGNSA. This chain's CDR3 is CASSLGGANEQFF. The CDR3 nucleotides read TGTGCCAGCAGCTTAGGGGGGGCCAATGAGCAGTTCTTC. The whole variable domain, filled in from reference TRBV7-2 and TRBJ2-1, reads GAGVSQSPSNKVTEKGKDVELRCDPISGHTALYWYRQSLGQGLEFLIYFQGNSAPDKSGLPSDRFSAERTGGSVSTLTIQRTQQEDSAVYLCASSLGGANEQFFGPGTRLTVL.

V is TRBV7-9 and J is TRBJ2-7; D is unclear. V was pared by 1 base and J by 5 bases, with 9 bases between. CDR3 length: 13 residues. Germline V lookup: CDR1 SEHNR, CDR2 FQNEAQ (reference sequence). The CDR3 protein is CASSLGVGNEQYF. In DNA form, the CDR3 reads TGTGCCAGCAGCTTAGGCGTAGGAAACGAGCAGTACTTC.

This clone showed up just a few times. The genes are TRBV7-8 and TRBJ2-4, with TRBD1 as a possible D gene (6 bases). The CDR3 has 15 residues. Trimming took off 4 bases at V and 1 base at J, with 11 bases between the two ends. Germline CDR1 reads SGHVS; CDR2 reads FQNEAQ. The CDR3, as DNA: TGTGCCAGCAGCTCCAGGGGATCTGCCAAAAACATTCAGTACTTC. The encoded protein is CASSSRGSAKNIQYF.

This chain joins TRBV7-2 and TRBJ2-3, with D maybe TRBD2 (5 bases). Germline values: CDR1 SGHTA, CDR2 FQGNSA. V was cut by 4 bases and J by 2 bases, with 10 bases left in between. The CDR3 is made up of 14 amino acids. CDR3 sequence reads: CASSSSFFTDTQYF. The CDR3 DNA reads as TGTGCCAGCAGCTCTAGCTTTTTCACAGATACGCAGTATTTT.

The chain uses TRBV9 and TRBJ2-3; 8 bases are a match to TRBD2. Trimming cost V 4 bases and J 8 bases; bases outside gene matches: 15. Germline V gives CDR1 SGDLS, CDR2 YYNGEE. The CDR3 extends over 16 amino acids. The CDR3 sequence is CASSPTSGGLGGTQYF. CDR3 bases: TGTGCCAGCAGCCCTACTAGCGGAGGGCTGGGGGGTACGCAGTATTTT.

This clone was counted once. The chain carries TRBV7-2 and TRBJ2-3; D is unclear. The CDR3 consists of 14 residues. The germline CDR1 and CDR2 sequences are SGHTA and FQGNSA. Trimming pared 5 bases from V and 0 bases from J, leaving 9 bases between. The CDR3 here is CASSQDASTDTQYF. The CDR3, as DNA: TGTGCCAGCAGCCAAGACGCTAGCACAGATACGCAGTATTTT.

The V call is TRBV9, the J call TRBJ2-5; D not certain. Trimming cost V 3 bases and J 5 bases, with 8 bases left between them. CDR1 is SGDLS and CDR2 is YYNGEE in the germline V gene. The length of the CDR3 is 12 residues. The CDR3 loop reads CASSGLRETQYF. Here the CDR3 DNA reads TGTGCCAGCAGCGGCCTCCGGGAGACCCAGTACTTC.

The chain employs TRBV5-4 and TRBJ2-1; 10 bases are shared with TRBD2. The CDR3 is 13 residues long. V lost 4 bases to trimming and J lost 15 bases; unmatched junction nucleotides: 10. Germline CDR1 reads SGHNT; CDR2 reads YYREEE (reference sequence). This CDR3 is CASSPGTSGTGFF. The DNA for the CDR3 is TGTGCCAGCAGCCCAGGCACTAGCGGGACGGGGTTCTTC.

This clone was found once. V and J are TRBV5-1 and TRBJ1-1, with D maybe TRBD1 (6 bases). CDR3 size: 16 residues. Germline-derived CDR1 and CDR2 are SGHRS and YFSETQ. V dropped 3 bases and J dropped 3 bases, with 18 bases sitting between them. The CDR3 sequence: CASSSTRGRGYTEAFF. The DNA for the CDR3 is TGCGCCAGCAGCTCGACCCGGGGGCGCGGGTACACTGAAGCTTTCTTT.

Regarding this clone: Sequence at one end of the junction differs from germline and may be a read error. The chain carries TRBV30 and TRBJ2-4, with D maybe TRBD2 (5 bases). Per the germline V gene, CDR1 is GTSNPN and CDR2 is SVGIG (reference sequence). The CDR3 has 13 amino acids. The CDR3 DNA follows: TGTGCCTGGAGTTCTCCCGATAGCGTGACGCGCGGCTTC. It yields the protein CAWSSPDSVTRGF.

This clone has ten or more counts. This chain connects TRBV2 to TRBJ2-1, with 8 bases identical to TRBD1. The CDR3 spans 14 residues. The V and J ends lost 6 bases and 3 bases, in that order; junction bases with no gene match: 4. CDR1 and CDR2 (germline): SNHLY, FYNNEI. The CDR3 here is CASRDRGSYNEQFF. In nucleotides, the CDR3 is TGTGCCAGCAGAGACAGGGGTAGCTACAATGAGCAGTTCTTC.

The rearrangement uses TRBV11-2 and TRBJ2-5, with D perhaps TRBD1 or TRBD2 (5 bases each). This CDR3 is 11 amino acids long. Trimming removed 8 bases at V and 5 bases at J, with 9 bases between. CDR1 is SGHAT and CDR2 is FQNNGV in the germline V gene. The CDR3 DNA reads TGTGCCAGCCGGGGACCCGAGACCCAGTACTTC. Encoded protein: CASRGPETQYF.

J is TRBJ2-2 and V is TRBV9; D gene ambiguous. Trimming pared 2 bases from V and 6 bases from J, leaving 11 bases between. Germline assignment: CDR1 SGDLS and CDR2 YYNGEE. The CDR3 consists of 14 residues. In DNA, the CDR3 is TGTGCCAGCAGCGTCATGCGCGATCCCGGGGAGCTGTTTTTT. Protein: CASSVMRDPGELFF.